Below, one TCR beta chain is given with its context. The CDR3 runs 15 residues. Looked up from germline, CDR1 is LGHDT and CDR2 is YNNKEL (reference sequence). J lost 7 bases, V lost 0 bases, and 3 bases had no gene match. The sample originates from a study of blood T cell repertoires in COVID-19. Turning to the study itself: T cells, B-cell-depleted T cells, or PBMCs provided the cDNA or gDNA that served as material.

Here immunoSEQ multiplex PCR was the method, and the copy in TCRdb shows in-frame clones only, minus some. The repertoire has a few hundred thousand clones, 84% of them found once; the top ten carry 15% to 17%. Sample: peripheral blood. This sequence originates from a person between 70 and 80 years old with COVID-19, enrolled during active disease. V and J are TRBV3-1 (or the pseudogene TRBV3-2) and TRBJ1-4, with TRBD1 matching 9 bases. CDR3 bases: TGTGCCAGCAGCCAAGAGGACAGGGGATTTGAAAAACTGTTTTTT. It specifies CASSQEDRGFEKLFF.